This T cell receptor (beta chain) was profiled in a study of blood T cell repertoires in COVID-19. Study information: The United States, Italy and Spain were the sources of the acute and convalescent COVID-19 samples. Sources were T cells, B-cell-depleted T cells, or PBMCs; the material itself was cDNA or gDNA.

In the source study's methods: Reference gene primer amplification yielded estimated nucleated cell counts. Assay used: immunoSEQ multiplex PCR; TCRdb lists only in-frame clones, some missing. The DNA was the basis for D and trimming; V, J and clone size are from that table. The repertoire holds some 14,000 clones, with just under 90% as singletons. Source material: peripheral blood. The receptor's source is a human donor in a cohort sampled during active COVID-19.

This CDR3 reads CASSGGTGGWGYTF. Written as DNA, the CDR3 is TGTGCCAGCAGTGGAGGGACAGGGGGTTGGGGCTACACCTTC. This sequence joins TRBV25-1 and TRBJ1-2; TRBD1 matches at 11 bases. The ends lost 4 bases at V and 8 bases at J; junction bases unmatched: 6. This CDR3 comprises 14 residues. CDR1 and CDR2 from the germline V gene are MGHDK and SYGVNS.